Listed below are T cell receptor beta chains from one sample, sequenced in a study of T cell responses to AZD1222 COVID-19 vaccine. This table comes from immunoSEQ multiplex PCR, and its TCRdb copy is limited to in-frame clones, with some not included. This table has over 100,000 clones, nearly 90% appearing once. This material consisted of peripheral blood, taken on day 0 of MenACWY control vaccination. The receptors shown here come from an adult in good health. CDR3s include the opening cysteine and the closing phenylalanine or tryptophan. The order of the fields is D gene, V gene, J gene, clone size, CDR3 DNA, CDR3 protein. A D gene is named only where the DNA matches it firmly. A row's size may be missing; if present it is once, few, many or a size class.

>-|TRBV18|TRBJ1-4|-
TGTGCCAGCTCACCGCGAGTCCAGGGGCCTAATGAAAAACTGTTTTTT
CASSPRVQGPNEKLFF
>-|TRBV28|TRBJ1-3|-
TGTGCCAGCAGCGCCTTGGGGGGGTCTGGAAACACCATATATTTT
CASSALGGSGNTIYF
>-|TRBV7-9|TRBJ1-1|-
TGTGCCAGCAGCTCAGGGTCCGTACTAATGAACACTGAAGCTTTCTTT
CASSSGSVLMNTEAFF
>-|TRBV4-3|TRBJ2-2|-
TGCGCCAGCAGCCAAGATTCAGGGAGGACCGGGGAGCTGTTTTTT
CASSQDSGRTGELFF
>-|TRBV3-1/TRBV3-2|TRBJ2-7|-
TGTGCCAGCAGCCACAGGGGAGAGAGGTACTTC
CASSHRGERYF
>TRBD1|TRBV9|TRBJ1-1|-
TGTGCCAGCAGCGCATACAGGGGGAACACTGAAGCTTTCTTT
CASSAYRGNTEAFF
>TRBD1|TRBV6-1|TRBJ1-1|-
TGTGCCAGCAGTGAATCAGGGACAGGGGCTACTGAAGCTTTCTTT
CASSESGTGATEAFF
>TRBD1|TRBV5-1|TRBJ1-1|-
TGCGCCAGCAGCTCGAACGAACGGACAGGGCTGACTGAAGCTTTCTTT
CASSSNERTGLTEAFF
>-|TRBV3-1/TRBV3-2|TRBJ1-1|-
TGTGCCAGCAGCCAAAGAAGGAACACTGAAGCTTTCTTT
CASSQRRNTEAFF
>-|TRBV5-4|TRBJ1-6|-
TGTGCCAGCAGCTTGGGCCTTGGGGGCGTTAATTCACCCCTCCACTTT
CASSLGLGGVNSPLHF
>TRBD2|TRBV19|TRBJ2-2|-
TGTGCCACCACAGAGAGCGGGAGAAGCGCCGGGGAGCTGTTTTTT
CATTESGRSAGELFF
>-|TRBV2|TRBJ1-3|-
TGTGCCAGCAGTGAACAGGGGATGAGAGGAAACACCATATATTTT
CASSEQGMRGNTIYF
>-|TRBV6-5|TRBJ2-3|-
TGTGCCAGCAGCCGTGCAGATACGCAGTATTTT
CASSRADTQYF
>TRBD1|TRBV6-2/TRBV6-3|TRBJ1-4|-
TGTGCCAGCAGTTACGGGACAGATTATAATGAAAAACTGTTTTTT
CASSYGTDYNEKLFF
>TRBD1|TRBV5-8|TRBJ1-4|-
TGTGCCAGCAGCATATCCACAGGGGGGAATGAAAAACTGTTTTTT
CASSISTGGNEKLFF
>-|TRBV5-3|TRBJ1-5|-
TGTGCCAGAAGCCCCCGGTGGTCTAGCAATCAGCCCCAGCATTTT
CARSPRWSSNQPQHF
>-|TRBV12-3/TRBV12-4|TRBJ1-2|-
TGTGCCAGCAGCGGACAATCCTATGGCTACACCTTC
CASSGQSYGYTF
>-|TRBV28|TRBJ1-2|-
TGTGCCAGCAGTTTATTCAACTATGGCTACACCTTC
CASSLFNYGYTF
>-|TRBV30|TRBJ1-1|-
TGTGCCGGGAAACTCCCTGTCACTGAAGCTTTCTTT
CAGKLPVTEAFF
>-|TRBV7-6|TRBJ1-2|-
TGTGCCAGCAGCACCCAGGACAGCTATGGCTACACCTTC
CASSTQDSYGYTF
>-|TRBV7-9|TRBJ2-1|-
TGTGCCAGCAGCTTATCCGGCGGGGAAAACTACAATGAGCAGTTCTTC
CASSLSGGENYNEQFF
>TRBD1|TRBV7-2|TRBJ1-2|once
TGTGCCAGCAGCTCCGCGGACAGGGTTGATCGGGGCTACACCTTC
CASSSADRVDRGYTF
>TRBD2|TRBV4-3|TRBJ2-7|once
TGCGCCAGCAACCAAGACCTACCCTTAGGCGGGAGGGCCTACGAGCAGTACTTC
CASNQDLPLGGRAYEQYF
>-|TRBV6-1|TRBJ1-4|-
TGTGCCAGCAGTGAACGGGGGACTAATGAAAAACTGTTTTTT
CASSERGTNEKLFF
>TRBD2|TRBV11-3|TRBJ2-3|few
TGTGCCAGCAGCCCAGCGGGAGCGGGAGATACGCAGTATTTT
CASSPAGAGDTQYF
>-|TRBV9|TRBJ2-7|-
TGTGCCAGCAGCGTAGCCCCACTAGCAGGCTCCTACGAGCAGTACTTC
CASSVAPLAGSYEQYF
>TRBD2|TRBV6-5|TRBJ2-1|-
TGTGCCAGCAGCCTAGCGGCGAGCTCCTACAATGAGCAGTTCTTC
CASSLAASSYNEQFF
>-|TRBV5-4|TRBJ1-2|-
TGTGCCAGCAGCTTAGGCGGCCTCGGGGGAAACTATGGCTACACCTTC
CASSLGGLGGNYGYTF
>TRBD1|TRBV7-2|TRBJ1-4|-
TGTGCCAGCAGCCGGGACAGGGGGTGGATTGCAACTAATGAAAAACTGTTTTTT
CASSRDRGWIATNEKLFF
>-|TRBV13|TRBJ2-7|-
TGTGCCAGCAGCTCCGGGACTCTAATTTTGAGCTCCTACGAGCAGTACTTC
CASSSGTLILSSYEQYF
>-|TRBV28|TRBJ1-1|-
TGTGCCAGCAGCCTGGGGGGGTCCTCGGTGGGTGAAGCTTTCTTT
CASSLGGSSVGEAFF
>-|TRBV6-1|TRBJ2-1|-
TGTGCCAGCAGTGAAGTAGGGGGCTCCTACAATGAGCAGTTCTTC
CASSEVGGSYNEQFF
>TRBD1|TRBV5-1|TRBJ1-1|-
TGCGCCAGCAGCTTGGGGGCAGGGGGCGCGGACACTGAAGCTTTCTTT
CASSLGAGGADTEAFF
>TRBD1|TRBV4-2|TRBJ2-3|-
TGTGCCAGCAGCTCCCGACAGGGGTGGGGGGGCACAGATACGCAGTATTTT
CASSSRQGWGGTDTQYF
>TRBD1|TRBV5-1|TRBJ2-7|-
TGCGCCAGCAGCGTGTACAGGGGGCGAGAGTACGAGCAGTACTTC
CASSVYRGREYEQYF
>-|TRBV7-2|TRBJ1-5|-
TGTGCCAGCACCGAGGGGGGGGCGGAGAGCAATCAGCCCCAGCATTTT
CASTEGGAESNQPQHF
>-|TRBV6-2/TRBV6-3|TRBJ1-1|once
TGTGCCAGCAGTTACCGATTGAACACTGAAGCTTTCTTT
CASSYRLNTEAFF
>-|TRBV7-2|TRBJ2-2|-
TGTGCCAGCAGCTTACCGGGGACCGGGGAGCTGTTTTTT
CASSLPGTGELFF
>-|TRBV30|TRBJ1-3|-
TGTGCCTGGGCCGAGAGAGGCTCTGGAAACACCATATATTTT
CAWAERGSGNTIYF
>TRBD1|TRBV3-1/TRBV3-2|TRBJ1-4|once
TGTGCCAGCAGCCCAAGACAGGGCACAACTAATGAAAAACTGTTTTTT
CASSPRQGTTNEKLFF
>TRBD1|TRBV24-1|TRBJ1-2|-
TGTGCCACCAGTGAAACCGGGACAGGGAACTATGGCTACACCTTC
CATSETGTGNYGYTF
>TRBD1|TRBV29-1|TRBJ1-2|-
TGCAGCGCTGACAGGGATCGTTTAGGCTACACCTTC
CSADRDRLGYTF
>-|TRBV7-9|TRBJ1-6|-
TGTGCCAGCAGCTTAGCCTGGAGGGGGTCCTATAATTCACCCCTCCACTTT
CASSLAWRGSYNSPLHF
>TRBD1|TRBV7-9|TRBJ1-4|-
TGTGCCAGCAGCTCCCCAGGGGGCGCAGATGAAAAACTGTTTTTT
CASSSPGGADEKLFF
>TRBD1|TRBV9|TRBJ1-6|-
TGTGCCAGCAGCGCATCACCATGGTTCGGCTACAGGGGGAAATCACCCCTCCACTTT
CASSASPWFGYRGKSPLHF
>-|TRBV21-1|TRBJ1-6|-
TGTGCCAGCAGCAACAACGGGTGCAATTCACCCCTCCACTTT
CASSNNGCNSPLHF
>-|TRBV9|TRBJ1-2|-
TGTGCCAGCAGCGAGACCGCGCGCGGCTACACCTTC
CASSETARGYTF
>-|TRBV18|TRBJ2-7|-
TGTGCCAGCTCACCAAATAAAAAGGCGGACGAGCAGTACTTC
CASSPNKKADEQYF
>TRBD1|TRBV15|TRBJ1-6|-
TGTGCCACCAGCACCAGACAGGGCCGGTCACCCCTCCACTTT
CATSTRQGRSPLHF
>-|TRBV6-2/TRBV6-3|TRBJ2-7|few
TGTGCCAGCAGTTATGGCGGATACTCCTACGAGCAGTACTTC
CASSYGGYSYEQYF
>TRBD1|TRBV11-2|TRBJ1-4|-
TGTGCCAGCAGCCCCACGAGGTTTGCAGGGGGGGAAAAACTGTTTTTT
CASSPTRFAGGEKLFF
>-|TRBV19|TRBJ1-2|-
TGTGCCAGTCGGGGGGCGCGGTATGGCTACACCTTC
CASRGARYGYTF
>-|TRBV7-2|TRBJ1-1|few
TGTGCCAGCAGGGTAGGGAGGGGGACTGAAGCTTTCTTT
CASRVGRGTEAFF
>TRBD2|TRBV4-2|TRBJ2-7|-
TGTGCCAGCAGCCAAGATCGGGGGGTAAGGTCCTACGAGCAGTACTTC
CASSQDRGVRSYEQYF
>-|TRBV28|TRBJ1-1|-
TGTGCCAGCAGTTTCCCCCTCGGGAGGGATGGCACTGAAGCTTTCTTT
CASSFPLGRDGTEAFF